Below, 5 T cell receptor beta chains from the same sample are listed, as sequenced in a study of T cell responses to AZD1222 COVID-19 vaccine. TCRdb's copy holds only in-frame clones and misses some; the assay was immunoSEQ multiplex PCR. The repertoire has 130,000 or so clones, 80% to 95% of them found once; the top ten carry about 3%. The material sequenced was peripheral blood, taken on day 0 of AZD1222 vaccination. All receptors come from an adult in good health.

The chain has TRBV25-1 and TRBJ2-3, with D uncertain. V lost 4 bases and J 0 bases, leaving 5 bases between the germline ends. There are 13 residues in the CDR3. The germline V gene encodes CDR1 MGHDK and CDR2 SYGVNS. Here the CDR3 DNA reads TGTGCCAGCAGTGGAGTCAGCACAGATACGCAGTATTTT. Translating gives CASSGVSTDTQYF.

The genes are TRBV4-2 and TRBJ2-7; the match to TRBD1 covers 7 bases. The J segment lost 7 bases and the V segment lost 1 base, leaving 7 bases of the junction unmatched. The CDR3 loop spans 14 amino acids. The germline V gene encodes CDR1 LGHNA and CDR2 YNFKEQ. DNA of the CDR3: TGTGCCAGCAGCCAAGTTGAGACAGGGCGGGAGCAGTACTTC. Translating gives CASSQVETGREQYF.

The chain employs TRBV4-1 and TRBJ1-1, with D hard to call. V gave up 4 bases and J gave up 4 bases, with 13 bases separating them. The CDR3 has 14 amino acids. CDR1 is MGHRA, CDR2 YSYEKL, per germline. The DNA for the CDR3 is TGCGCCAGCAGCCCCCTGGGGTCCGTCACTGAAGCTTTCTTT. Its translation is CASSPLGSVTEAFF.

The chain combines TRBV7-2 with TRBJ2-7; no firm D call. Germline values: CDR1 SGHTA, CDR2 FQGNSA. Deletions cut 4 bases from V and 3 bases from J, with 4 bases between. The CDR3 spans 11 residues. Here the CDR3 DNA reads TGTGCCAGCAGCTACCTCTACGAGCAGTACTTC. It encodes CASSYLYEQYF.

In its sample, this clone was seen once. CDR3 DNA: TGTGCCAGCGAAGGCCGGGCAGGCTATGGCTACACCTTC. Translating gives CASEGRAGYGYTF. This chain connects TRBV21-1 to TRBJ1-2. TRBV21-1 is noted as a pseudogene. The CDR3 loop spans 13 amino acids.